This TCR beta chain was identified in a study of CD8+ T cells in alopecia areata. Study background: Severity scores in treated patients reflected the percentage of scalp affected.

Sequencing relied on a cDNA template that was reverse transcribed from extracted RNA. Sequencing was performed with immunoSEQ multiplex PCR; in TCRdb, only in-frame clones are kept and a portion is missing. Among 79,000 or so clones listed, approximately 64% were seen once. Described treatment: oral pan-JAK inhibitor, 5-10 mg twice daily. Alopecia areata patients gave lesional scalp punch biopsies and peripheral blood samples. Isolation of CD4+ and CD8+ T cells from PBMCs was achieved by sorting. Whole-study results and caveats: In lesional scalp, particularly from alopecia totalis/universalis, clonality was higher than in normal scalp.

On this clone itself: As yet, its antigen is unknown.

CDR1 is SQVTM, CDR2 ANQGSEA, per germline. This CDR3 contains 16 residues. Deletions cut 6 bases from V and 0 bases from J, with 20 bases between. The chain joins TRBV29-1 to TRBJ1-2, with D unresolved. This clonotype originated in a human donor with alopecia areata. Sequenced material: CD8+ T cells sorted from blood, taken at week 24, from a patient treated with tofacitinib. CDR3 residues: CSVVEMDERTNYGYTF. The CDR3 DNA sequence: TGCAGCGTCGTGGAGATGGACGAACGGACTAACTATGGCTACACCTTC.